This TCR beta chain originates from a study of blood T cell repertoires in COVID-19. Produced via immunoSEQ multiplex PCR; TCRdb's table is partial and in-frame only. The profile shows roughly 88,000 clones, approximately 70% of them singletons. The CDR3 length is 13 residues. Germline CDR1 and CDR2: KGHSH and LQKENI. V was clipped by 1 base and J by 7 bases, with 11 bases between them. The chain couples TRBV18 to TRBJ2-7; maybe TRBD1 (7 bases). This clonotype was sampled from a woman aged 55-70 years in a cohort sampled during active or convalescent COVID-19. The sample was peripheral blood. The CDR3 protein is CASSPQGAGEQYF. CDR3 nucleotides: TGTGCCAGCTCACCACAGGGGGCGGGGGAGCAGTACTTC.